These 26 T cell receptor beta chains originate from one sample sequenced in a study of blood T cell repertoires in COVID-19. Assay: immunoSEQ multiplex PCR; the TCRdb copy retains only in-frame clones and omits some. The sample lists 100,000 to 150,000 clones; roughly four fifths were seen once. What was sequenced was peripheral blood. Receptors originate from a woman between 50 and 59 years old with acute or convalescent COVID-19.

The CDR3 loop reads CASSPFRTATDTQYF. CDR3 DNA sequence: TGTGCCAGCAGTCCCTTTAGGACAGCCACAGATACGCAGTATTTT. The chain recombines TRBV6-5 with TRBJ2-3, with a weak D call TRBD1 (6 bases). V lost 5 bases and J lost 2, with 14 bases in between. Per the germline V gene, CDR1 is MNHEY and CDR2 is SVGAGI. This CDR3 comprises 15 residues.

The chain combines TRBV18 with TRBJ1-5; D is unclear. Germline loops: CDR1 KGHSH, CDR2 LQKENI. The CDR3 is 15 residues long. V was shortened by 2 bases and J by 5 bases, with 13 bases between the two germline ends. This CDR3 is CASSPLVSVDQPQHF. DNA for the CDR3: TGTGCCAGCTCACCATTAGTTTCTGTCGATCAGCCCCAGCATTTT.

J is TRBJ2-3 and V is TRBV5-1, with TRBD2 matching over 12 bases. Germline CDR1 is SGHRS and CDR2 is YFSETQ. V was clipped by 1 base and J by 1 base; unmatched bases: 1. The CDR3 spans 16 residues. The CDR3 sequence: CASSLPSGGGTDTQYF. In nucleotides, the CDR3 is TGCGCCAGCAGCTTGCCTAGCGGGGGGGGCACAGATACGCAGTATTTT.

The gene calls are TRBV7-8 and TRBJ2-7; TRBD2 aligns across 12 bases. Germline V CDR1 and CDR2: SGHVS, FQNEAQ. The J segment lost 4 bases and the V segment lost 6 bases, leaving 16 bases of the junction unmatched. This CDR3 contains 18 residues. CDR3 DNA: TGTGCCAGCAGTTACCGAGAGACCCTAGCGGGGGGGGAATACGAGCAGTACTTC. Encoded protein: CASSYRETLAGGEYEQYF.

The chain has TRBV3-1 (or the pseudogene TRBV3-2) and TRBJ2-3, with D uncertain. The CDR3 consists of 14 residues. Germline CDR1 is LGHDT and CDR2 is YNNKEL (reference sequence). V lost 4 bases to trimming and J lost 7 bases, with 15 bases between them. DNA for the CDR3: TGTGCCAGCAGCCCCTTTAGGAGCTTGTATACGCAGTATTTT. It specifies CASSPFRSLYTQYF.

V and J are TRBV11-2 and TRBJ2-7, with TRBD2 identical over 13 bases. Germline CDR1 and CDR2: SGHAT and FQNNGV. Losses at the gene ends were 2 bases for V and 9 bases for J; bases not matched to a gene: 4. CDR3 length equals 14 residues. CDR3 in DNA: TGTGCCAGCAGCTTAATGAGACTAGCGGGAGGGCAGTACTTC. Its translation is CASSLMRLAGGQYF. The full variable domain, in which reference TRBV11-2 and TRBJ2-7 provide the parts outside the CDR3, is EAGVAQSPRYKIIEKRQSVAFWCNPISGHATLYWYQQILGQGPKLLIQFQNNGVVDDSQLPKDRFSAERLKGVDSTLKIQPAKLEDSAVYLCASSLMRLAGGQYFGPGTRLTVT.

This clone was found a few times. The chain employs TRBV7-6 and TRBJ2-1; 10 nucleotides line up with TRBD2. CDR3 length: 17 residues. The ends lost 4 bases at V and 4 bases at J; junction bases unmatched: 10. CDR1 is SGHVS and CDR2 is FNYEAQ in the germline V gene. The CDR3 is CASSSSSGGYSYNEQFF. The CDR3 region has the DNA TGTGCCAGCAGCTCGAGTAGCGGGGGGTATTCGTACAATGAGCAGTTCTTC.

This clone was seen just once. CDR3 sequence (DNA): TGTGCCAGCAGTTCCTACACCCAGTACTTC. This codes for CASSSYTQYF. The gene calls are TRBV28 and TRBJ2-5; unclear D gene. The CDR3 is 10 amino acids. Germline V gene sequence: CDR1 MDHEN, CDR2 SYDVKM. With 4 bases removed from V and 8 bases from J, the gap between germline ends came to 5 bases.

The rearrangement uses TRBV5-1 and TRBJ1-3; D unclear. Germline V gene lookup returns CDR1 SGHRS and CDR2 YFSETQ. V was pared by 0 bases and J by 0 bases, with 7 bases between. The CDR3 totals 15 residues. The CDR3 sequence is CASSLGRGSGNTIYF. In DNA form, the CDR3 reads TGCGCCAGCAGCTTGGGTCGGGGCTCTGGAAACACCATATATTTT. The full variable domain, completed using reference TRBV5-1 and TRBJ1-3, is KAGVTQTPRYLIKTRGQQVTLSCSPISGHRSVSWYQQTPGQGLQFLFEYFSETQRNKGNFPGRFSGRQFSNSRSEMNVSTLELGDSALYLCASSLGRGSGNTIYFGEGSWLTVV.

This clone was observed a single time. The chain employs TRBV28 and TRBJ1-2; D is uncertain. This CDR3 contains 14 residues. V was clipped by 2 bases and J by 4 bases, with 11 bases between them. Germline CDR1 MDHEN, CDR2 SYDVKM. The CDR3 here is CASSLVGEIYGYTF. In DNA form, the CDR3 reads TGTGCCAGCAGTTTAGTTGGGGAGATCTATGGCTACACCTTC.

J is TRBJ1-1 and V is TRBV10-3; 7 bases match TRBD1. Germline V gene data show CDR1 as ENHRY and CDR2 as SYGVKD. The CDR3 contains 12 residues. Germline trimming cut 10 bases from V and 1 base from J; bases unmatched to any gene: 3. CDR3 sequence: CASRTGNTEAFF. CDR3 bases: TGTGCCAGCCGGACAGGGAACACTGAAGCTTTCTTT.

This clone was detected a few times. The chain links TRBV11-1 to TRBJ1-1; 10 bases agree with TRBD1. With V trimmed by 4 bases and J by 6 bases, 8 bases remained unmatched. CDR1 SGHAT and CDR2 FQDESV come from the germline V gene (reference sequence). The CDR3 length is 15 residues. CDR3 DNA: TGTGCCAGCAGCTGGGACAGGGGCGGGTTGGCTGAAGCTTTCTTT. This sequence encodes CASSWDRGGLAEAFF. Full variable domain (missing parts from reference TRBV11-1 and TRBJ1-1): EAEVAQSPRYKITEKSQAVAFWCDPISGHATLYWYRQILGQGPELLVQFQDESVVDDSQLPKDRFSAERLKGVDSTLKIQPAELGDSAMYLCASSWDRGGLAEAFFGQGTRLTVV.

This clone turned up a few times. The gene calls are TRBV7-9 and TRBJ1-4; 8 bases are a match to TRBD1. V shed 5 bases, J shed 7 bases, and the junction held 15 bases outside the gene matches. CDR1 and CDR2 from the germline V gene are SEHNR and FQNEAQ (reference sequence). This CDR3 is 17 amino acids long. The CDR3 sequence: CASSPVAGGDEGEKLFF. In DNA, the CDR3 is TGTGCCAGCAGCCCTGTCGCAGGGGGCGACGAGGGTGAAAAACTGTTTTTT.

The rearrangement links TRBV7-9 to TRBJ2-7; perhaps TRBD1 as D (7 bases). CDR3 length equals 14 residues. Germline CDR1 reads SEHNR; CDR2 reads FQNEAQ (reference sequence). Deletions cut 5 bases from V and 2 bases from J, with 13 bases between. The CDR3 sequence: CASSRGTVAYEQYF. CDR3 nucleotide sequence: TGTGCCAGCAGCCGGGGGACAGTCGCCTACGAGCAGTACTTC. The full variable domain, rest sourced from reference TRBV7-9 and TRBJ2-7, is DTGVSQNPRHKITKRGQNVTFRCDPISEHNRLYWYRQTLGQGPEFLTYFQNEAQLEKSRLLSDRFSAERPKGSFSTLEIQRTEQGDSAMYLCASSRGTVAYEQYFGPGTRLTVT.

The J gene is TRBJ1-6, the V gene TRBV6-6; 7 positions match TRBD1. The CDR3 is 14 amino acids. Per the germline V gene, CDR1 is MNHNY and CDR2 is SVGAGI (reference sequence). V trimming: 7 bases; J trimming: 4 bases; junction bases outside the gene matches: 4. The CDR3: CASNMGQYNSPLHF. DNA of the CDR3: TGTGCCAGCAACATGGGACAGTATAATTCACCCCTCCACTTT.

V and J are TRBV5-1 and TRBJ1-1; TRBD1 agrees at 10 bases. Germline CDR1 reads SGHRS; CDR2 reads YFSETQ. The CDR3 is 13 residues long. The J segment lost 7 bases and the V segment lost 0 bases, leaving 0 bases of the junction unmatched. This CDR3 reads CASSLGTGGEAFF. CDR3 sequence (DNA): TGCGCCAGCAGCTTGGGGACAGGGGGTGAAGCTTTCTTT.

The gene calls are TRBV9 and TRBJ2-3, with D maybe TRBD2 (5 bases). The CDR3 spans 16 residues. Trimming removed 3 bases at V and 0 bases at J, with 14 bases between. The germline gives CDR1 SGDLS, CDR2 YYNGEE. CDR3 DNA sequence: TGTGCCAGCAGCGGAGGGTGGCGTTCTAGCACAGATACGCAGTATTTT. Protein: CASSGGWRSSTDTQYF.

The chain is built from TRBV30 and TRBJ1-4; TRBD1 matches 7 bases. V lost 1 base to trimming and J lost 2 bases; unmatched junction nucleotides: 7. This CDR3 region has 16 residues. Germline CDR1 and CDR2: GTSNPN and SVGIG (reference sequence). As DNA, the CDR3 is TGTGCCTGGAGTGGATTTCCGGGACAGACTAATGAAAAACTGTTTTTT. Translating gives CAWSGFPGQTNEKLFF. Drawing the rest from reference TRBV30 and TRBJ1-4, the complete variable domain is SQTIHQWPATLVQPVGSPLSLECTVEGTSNPNLYWYRQAAGRGLQLLFYSVGIGQISSEVPQNLSASRPQDRQFILSSKKLLLSDSGFYLCAWSGFPGQTNEKLFFGSGTQLSVL.

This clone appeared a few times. The CDR3 sequence is CASSPRTGGSQNTIYF. The CDR3 DNA is TGTGCCAGCAGCCCCCGCACAGGGGGAAGCCAAAACACCATATATTTT. The chain couples TRBV6-6 to TRBJ1-3, with 8 bases matching TRBD1. The V gene end was trimmed by 6 bases and the J gene end by 6 bases; junction bases not matched to a gene: 13. The V gene's germline CDR1 is MNHNY and CDR2 SVGAGI (reference sequence). The CDR3 spans 16 residues.

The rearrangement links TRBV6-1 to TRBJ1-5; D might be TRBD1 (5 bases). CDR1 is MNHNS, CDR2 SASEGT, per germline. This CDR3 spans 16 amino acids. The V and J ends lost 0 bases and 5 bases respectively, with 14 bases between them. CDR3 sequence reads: CASSEALRDWDQPQHF. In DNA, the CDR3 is TGTGCCAGCAGTGAAGCGCTTCGGGACTGGGATCAGCCCCAGCATTTT.

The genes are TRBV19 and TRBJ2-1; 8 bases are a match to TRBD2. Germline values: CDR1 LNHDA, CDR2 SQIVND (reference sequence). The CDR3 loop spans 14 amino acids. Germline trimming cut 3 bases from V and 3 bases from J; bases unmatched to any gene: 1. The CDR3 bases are TGTGCCAGTAGTATGAGCGGGGGCTACAATGAGCAGTTCTTC. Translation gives CASSMSGGYNEQFF. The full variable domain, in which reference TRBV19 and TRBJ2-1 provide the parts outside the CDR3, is DGGITQSPKYLFRKEGQNVTLSCEQNLNHDAMYWYRQDPGQGLRLIYYSQIVNDFQKGDIAEGYSVSREKKESFPLTVTSAQKNPTAFYLCASSMSGGYNEQFFGPGTRLTVL.

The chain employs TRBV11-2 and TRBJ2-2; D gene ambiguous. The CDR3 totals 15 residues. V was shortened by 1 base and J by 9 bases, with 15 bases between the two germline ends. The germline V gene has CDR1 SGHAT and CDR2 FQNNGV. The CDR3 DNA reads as TGTGCCAGCAGCTTAGTTTTACAACAACCAAGGGAGCTGTTTTTT. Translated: CASSLVLQQPRELFF.

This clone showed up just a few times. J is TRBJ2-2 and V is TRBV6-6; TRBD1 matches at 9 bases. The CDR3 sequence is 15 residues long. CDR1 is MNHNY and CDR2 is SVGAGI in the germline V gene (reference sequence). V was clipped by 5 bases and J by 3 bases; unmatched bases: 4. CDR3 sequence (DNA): TGTGCCAGCAGTCCGGGACAGGGAGACACCGGGGAGCTGTTTTTT. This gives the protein CASSPGQGDTGELFF.

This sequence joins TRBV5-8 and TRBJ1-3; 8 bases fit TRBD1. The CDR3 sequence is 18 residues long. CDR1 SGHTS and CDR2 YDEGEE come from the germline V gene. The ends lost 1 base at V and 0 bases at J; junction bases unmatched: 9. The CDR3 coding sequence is TGTGCCAGCAGCTTGTTTGGGGACAGGACCCTCTCTGGAAACACCATATATTTT. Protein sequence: CASSLFGDRTLSGNTIYF.

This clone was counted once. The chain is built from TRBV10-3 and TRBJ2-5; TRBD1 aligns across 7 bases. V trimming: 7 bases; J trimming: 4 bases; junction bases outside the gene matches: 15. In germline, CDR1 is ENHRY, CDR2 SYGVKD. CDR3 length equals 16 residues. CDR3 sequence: CAINQRQGSGLETQYF. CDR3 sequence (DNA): TGTGCCATCAACCAACGACAGGGATCCGGACTAGAGACCCAGTACTTC.

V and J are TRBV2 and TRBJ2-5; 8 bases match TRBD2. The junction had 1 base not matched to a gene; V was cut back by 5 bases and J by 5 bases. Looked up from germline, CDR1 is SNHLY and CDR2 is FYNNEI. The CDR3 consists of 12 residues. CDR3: CASSRLAETQYF. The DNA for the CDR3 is TGTGCCAGCAGTAGACTAGCGGAGACCCAGTACTTC.